Listed below are T cell receptor beta chains from one sample, sequenced in a study of T cell repertoires in cytomegalovirus infection. TCRdb reprocessed the reads with MiXCR, giving one entry per CDR3 protein. The profile shows about 900,000 distinct CDR3 sequences, roughly 30% of them singletons. No antigens are known for them. Source: cultured CD8+ T cells from PBMCs, taken from culture after CMV antigen stimulation. These receptors came from a human donor in good health (CMV status not recorded). Some clones in this sample may be carry-over from other donors' samples. The CDR3 runs from the conserved cysteine through the conserved F or W. The D gene is left open where the match is weak. Only part of the rows carry a size: once, few, many, or a class if the clone is expanded.

d_call,v_call,j_call,clone_size,cdr3_aa,cdr3_nt
-,TRBV7-6,TRBJ2-2,-,CASSLRFPNTGELFF,TGTGCCAGCAGCTTGAGGTTCCCGAACACCGGGGAGCTGTTTTTT
-,TRBV6-5,TRBJ1-1,-,CASSPLTSKTGTEAFF,TGTGCCAGCAGTCCCCTGACCTCCAAAACCGGCACTGAAGCTTTCTTT
TRBD1,TRBV7-4,TRBJ2-3,-,CASRLAGTVDTDTQYF,TGTGCCAGCAGATTAGCTGGGACAGTGGACACAGATACGCAGTATTTT
-,TRBV6-2/TRBV6-3,TRBJ2-5,many,CASTTGELQETQYF,TGTGCCAGCACCACCGGGGAGCTCCAAGAGACCCAGTACTTC
-,TRBV7-9,TRBJ2-3,few,CASSSQGGLSTDTQYF,TGTGCCAGCAGCTCGCAGGGGGGTCTCTCCACAGATACGCAGTATTTT
-,TRBV11-2,TRBJ2-5,few,CASTLGGPQETQYF,TGTGCCAGCACCCTTGGGGGGCCCCAAGAGACCCAGTACTTC
TRBD2,TRBV2,TRBJ2-1,-,CASREIAGGPGEQFF,TGTGCCAGCAGGGAAATAGCGGGGGGGCCGGGGGAGCAGTTCTTC
-,TRBV4-1,TRBJ2-1,few,CASSPEQGVSNRRDEQFF,TGCGCCAGCAGCCCCGAACAGGGAGTTTCGAACCGCCGAGATGAGCAGTTCTTC
-,TRBV19,TRBJ2-1,-,CASRGGRNEQFF,TGTGCCAGTAGGGGGGGCCGCAATGAGCAGTTCTTC
-,TRBV5-1,TRBJ1-1,few,CASSWGDTNTEAFF,TGCGCCAGCAGCTGGGGGGACACCAACACTGAAGCTTTCTTT
-,TRBV4-3,TRBJ2-1,few,CASNGRGRPNEQFF,TGCGCCAGCAATGGCCGGGGCAGGCCCAATGAGCAGTTCTTC
-,TRBV28,TRBJ2-7,many,CASSLGTLDEQYF,TGTGCCAGCAGTTTAGGGACGCTGGACGAGCAGTACTTC
-,TRBV12-3/TRBV12-4,TRBJ2-7,-,CASSLNRNEQYF,TGTGCCAGCAGTCTTAACAGGAACGAGCAGTACTTC
-,TRBV28,TRBJ1-5,-,CASTPDKYNQPQHF,TGTGCCAGCACCCCCGATAAGTACAATCAGCCCCAGCATTTT
-,TRBV20-1,TRBJ1-5,few,CSAGNGPYSNQPQHF,TGCAGTGCCGGCAACGGACCATATAGCAATCAGCCCCAGCATTTT
TRBD1,TRBV12-3/TRBV12-4,TRBJ2-2,-,CASSLRDRGRGELFF,TGTGCCAGCAGTTTAAGGGACAGGGGGCGCGGGGAGCTGTTTTTT
-,TRBV27,TRBJ2-1,-,CASSLSRRNNEQFF,TGTGCCAGCAGTTTATCTAGACGCAACAATGAGCAGTTCTTC
TRBD1,TRBV2,TRBJ1-3,-,CASDPGQSSGNTIYF,TGTGCCAGCGACCCGGGACAGAGCTCTGGAAACACCATATATTTT
TRBD2,TRBV7-9,TRBJ2-5,few,CASSPGTSGGRETQYF,TGTGCCAGCAGCCCCGGGACTAGCGGGGGTAGGGAGACCCAGTACTTC
-,TRBV25-1,TRBJ1-3,many,CAIADPARGNTIYF,TGTGCCATCGCCGACCCCGCGCGTGGAAACACCATATATTTT
TRBD1,TRBV12-3/TRBV12-4,TRBJ1-2,-,CASSHPTGGDGYTF,TGTGCCAGCAGTCATCCCACAGGGGGCGATGGCTACACCTTC
-,TRBV6-2/TRBV6-3,TRBJ1-1,many,CASSYGGRVPEAFF,TGTGCCAGCAGTTACGGGGGCCGAGTCCCTGAAGCTTTCTTT
-,TRBV27,TRBJ1-5,few,CASSGLGQPQHF,TGTGCCAGCAGTGGACTTGGTCAGCCCCAGCATTTT
TRBD2,TRBV11-2,TRBJ2-1,-,CASRPGLAGGREQFF,TGTGCCAGCCGCCCGGGACTAGCGGGGGGGCGAGAGCAGTTCTTC
-,TRBV6-1,TRBJ2-7,-,CASSEGYEPYEQYF,TGTGCCAGCAGTGAAGGCTATGAACCATACGAGCAGTACTTC
-,TRBV11-1,TRBJ2-3,-,CASSLAPQGRDTQYF,TGTGCCAGCAGCTTAGCGCCCCAGGGGAGAGATACGCAGTATTTT
-,TRBV27,TRBJ2-1,-,CASSPLDGIFYNEQFF,TGTGCCAGCAGTCCCCTGGACGGAATTTTCTACAATGAGCAGTTCTTC
-,TRBV28,TRBJ1-2,-,CASSLRGVSAAYGYTF,TGTGCCAGCAGTTTAAGGGGGGTCTCGGCGGCCTATGGCTACACCTTC
-,TRBV19,TRBJ2-1,many,CASSSRASAKSLDNEQFF,TGTGCCAGTAGTAGCCGGGCTTCGGCCAAATCACTAGACAATGAGCAGTTCTTC
-,TRBV4-1,TRBJ2-2,-,CASSQEAEANTGELFF,TGCGCCAGCAGCCAAGAGGCGGAAGCGAACACCGGGGAGCTGTTTTTT
-,TRBV7-9,TRBJ2-1,-,CASSLVAGANEQFF,TGTGCCAGCAGCTTAGTAGCAGGGGCAAATGAGCAGTTCTTC